Detailed here is one T cell receptor beta chain. Its antigen target is currently unknown. No base qualities exist here, and no much larger clone lies one base off it. The data were taken from a study of control samples from healthy donors and cancer patients (TCRdb year 2020). The library came from the immunoSEQ multiplex PCR assay. Sourced from immuneACCESS, this table was stored by TCRdb with only in-frame sequences that have V and J called. A share of the clones is absent; for the studies checked, an unresolved V gene accounts for under half, and the remainder has no known explanation. The sample table holds 150,000 to 190,000 clones, of which roughly 92% were seen once. Approximately 2.5% of the sample rests with the top ten. Counted from cysteine to phenylalanine, this CDR3 has 15 amino acids. This entry keeps only the CDR3 DNA: 45 bases, framed from base 1. The CDR1 and CDR2 encoded by the germline V gene are KGHDR and SFDVKD. V loses 5 bases of germline sequence and J loses 4 bases, and the interval between the two ends is 15 bases.

The receptor was derived from a man aged 50-60 years in good health. The receptor chain draws on TRBV24-1 and TRBJ2-3, and the D gene may be TRBD2, 6 bases matching. The sequenced sample consisted of blood. The nucleotides are TGTGCCACCAGTGCCCCTCTTGGAGGGGCAGATACGCAGTATTTT. Its coded protein is CATSAPLGGADTQYF.